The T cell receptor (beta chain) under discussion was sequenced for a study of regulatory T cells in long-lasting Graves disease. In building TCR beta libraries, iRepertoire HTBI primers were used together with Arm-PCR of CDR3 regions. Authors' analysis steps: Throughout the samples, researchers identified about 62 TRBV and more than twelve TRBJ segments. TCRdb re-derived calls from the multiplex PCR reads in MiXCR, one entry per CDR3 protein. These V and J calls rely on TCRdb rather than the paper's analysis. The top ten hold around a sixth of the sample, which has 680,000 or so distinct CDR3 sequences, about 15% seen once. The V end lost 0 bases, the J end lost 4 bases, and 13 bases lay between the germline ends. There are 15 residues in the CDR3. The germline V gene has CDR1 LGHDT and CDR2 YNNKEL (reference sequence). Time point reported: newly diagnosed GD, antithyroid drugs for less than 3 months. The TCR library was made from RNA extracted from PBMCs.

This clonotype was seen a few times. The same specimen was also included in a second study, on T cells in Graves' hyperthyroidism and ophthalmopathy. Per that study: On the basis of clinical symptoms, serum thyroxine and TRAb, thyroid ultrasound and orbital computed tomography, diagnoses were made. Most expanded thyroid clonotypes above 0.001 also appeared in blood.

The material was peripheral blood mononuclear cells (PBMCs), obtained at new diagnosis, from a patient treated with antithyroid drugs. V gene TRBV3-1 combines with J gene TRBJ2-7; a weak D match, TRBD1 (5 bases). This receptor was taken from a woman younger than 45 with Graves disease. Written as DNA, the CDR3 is TGTGCCAGCAGCCAAGATCTCGTAAGGGGATACGAGCAGTACTTC. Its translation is CASSQDLVRGYEQYF.